This T cell receptor beta chain was found in a study of T cell responses to AZD1222 COVID-19 vaccine. Only one count was recorded for this clone. Its antigen is not identified. The data were produced by immunoSEQ multiplex PCR, yet TCRdb's version contains in-frame clones alone and is incomplete. The data show 150,000 or so clones, roughly nine tenths seen once. V dropped 4 bases and J dropped 7 bases, with 18 bases sitting between them. The CDR3 is made up of 16 amino acids. CDR1 SGDLS and CDR2 YYNGEE come from the germline V gene. Findings and caveats of the study: All repertoire sampling was performed exclusively after the peak T cell response.

This clonotype was sampled from an adult in good health. The source was peripheral blood, collected on day 0 of AZD1222 vaccination. This rearrangement joins TRBV9 to TRBJ1-6, with D possibly TRBD1 on 5 matching bases. CDR3 in amino acids: CASSPAGAGWNSPLHF. The CDR3 coding sequence is TGTGCCAGCAGCCCGGCTGGGGCAGGGTGGAATTCACCCCTCCACTTT.